This is a list of T cell receptor beta chains from one sample in a study of blood T cell repertoires in COVID-19. Profiling relied on immunoSEQ multiplex PCR, and the TCRdb table lists in-frame clones only, not all of them. The data contain about 52,000 clones, roughly 90% of them singletons. The specimen sequenced was peripheral blood. The receptor set was obtained from an elderly man with active or convalescent COVID-19. Each CDR3 is given with its conserved first and last residue. A D gene is named only where the DNA matches it firmly. Some rows mark clone size as missing; the rest say once, few, many or name a class of expanded clone.

>TRBJ1-2|NA|TRBV4-1|TRBD1
TGCGCCAGCAGCCAAGATCGATTCGGGACAGGAGATACTAACTATGGCTACACCTTC
CASSQDRFGTGDTNYGYTF
>TRBJ1-1|once|TRBV30|TRBD1
TGTGCCTGGAGTGATTCTATTGCGGGACAGGGGAACACTGAAGCTTTCTTT
CAWSDSIAGQGNTEAFF
>TRBJ1-5|NA|TRBV19|NA
TGTGCCAGTAGTCTTGGGGAGGGAGGGTATCAGCCCCAGCATTTT
CASSLGEGGYQPQHF
>TRBJ2-5|few|TRBV4-3|TRBD2
TGCGCCAGCAGCCGCACCGGCTCCAGCGGGGGGGCGGAGACCCAGTACTTC
CASSRTGSSGGAETQYF
>TRBJ2-1|NA|TRBV5-6|TRBD2
TGTGCCAGCAGCTTACTAGCGGGAGTCTGGTATGAGCAGTTCTTC
CASSLLAGVWYEQFF
>TRBJ2-5|NA|TRBV24-1|TRBD1
TGTGCCACCAGTGATCCAGCAGGGGGCAGAGAGACCCAGTACTTC
CATSDPAGGRETQYF
>TRBJ1-4|NA|TRBV7-2|TRBD1
TGTGCCAGCAGCTTAGGGGACAGAGGGCGGCTGTTTTTT
CASSLGDRGRLFF
>TRBJ2-7|few|TRBV9|NA
TGTGCCAGCAGCGTAGGGCATAGCGGCACCTACGAGCAGTACTTC
CASSVGHSGTYEQYF
>TRBJ1-2|NA|TRBV28|NA
TGTGCCAGCAGTCCACTTCGGGGAAGGAACTATGGCTACACCTTC
CASSPLRGRNYGYTF
>TRBJ2-7|NA|TRBV28|TRBD1
TGTGCCAGCAGTTTGGGAATTACAGGGGTCAGGTACTTC
CASSLGITGVRYF
>TRBJ2-7|NA|TRBV28|NA
TGTGCCAGCAGTTTAGGGCAGGCCGCGAGCGAGCAGTACTTC
CASSLGQAASEQYF
>TRBJ2-7|NA|TRBV6-1|NA
TGTGCCAGCAGTGACAGGGGCAAAAGTTACGAGCAGTACTTC
CASSDRGKSYEQYF
>TRBJ2-3|NA|TRBV5-4|TRBD2
TGTGCCAGCAGCCCTCCCGGCGGGAGGGCCAGAGATACGCAGTATTTT
CASSPPGGRARDTQYF
>TRBJ2-7|NA|TRBV5-1|TRBD2
TGCGCCAGCAGCTTTTTGTCGGGAGGTGACTACGAGCAGTACTTC
CASSFLSGGDYEQYF
>TRBJ2-7|NA|TRBV29-1|TRBD2
TGCAGCGTTGAAGGGACTAGTCCCGAGCAGTACTTC
CSVEGTSPEQYF
>TRBJ2-1|NA|TRBV11-3|TRBD2
TGTGCCAGCAGCACCCGACTAGCGGGGGGGCCGGGTGAGCAGTTCTTC
CASSTRLAGGPGEQFF
>TRBJ1-5|NA|TRBV19|NA
TGTGCCAGTAACGGCGGGAGCGGCGCGGGCAATCAGCCCCAGCATTTT
CASNGGSGAGNQPQHF
>TRBJ2-5|NA|TRBV27|TRBD1
TGTGCCAGCAGTCAATCACCGGGACAGGGGACCGAGACCCAGTACTTC
CASSQSPGQGTETQYF
>TRBJ1-3|NA|TRBV6-1|NA
TGTGCCAGCAGTGAATTCAGGGGTGGAAACACCATATATTTT
CASSEFRGGNTIYF
>TRBJ2-7|NA|TRBV7-2|TRBD2
TGTGCCAGCAGCCCATTAGCGGGTTACTCCTACGAGCAGTACTTC
CASSPLAGYSYEQYF
>TRBJ2-5|NA|TRBV11-3|TRBD1
TGTGCCAGCAGCTTAGGGGGGACAGATCAAGAGACCCAGTACTTC
CASSLGGTDQETQYF
>TRBJ1-4|NA|TRBV6-5|NA
TGTGCCAGCAACACAGGGATTCGACATGAAAAACTGTTTTTT
CASNTGIRHEKLFF
>TRBJ2-7|once|TRBV28|TRBD2
TGTGCCAGCGGCTTACTAGCGGGGAACTACGAGCAGTACTTC
CASGLLAGNYEQYF
>TRBJ1-1|NA|TRBV27|NA
TGTGCCAGCAGCTCCACGGCCGGGGGGCGCGGCTATGACACTGAAGCTTTCTTT
CASSSTAGGRGYDTEAFF
>TRBJ2-6|NA|TRBV6-5|NA
TGTGCCAGCAGCCCCCCGGCTGGGGCCAACGTCCTGACTTTC
CASSPPAGANVLTF
>TRBJ1-4|NA|TRBV30|NA
TGTGCCTGGGGCCACGGTCTGGCTAATGAAAAACTGTTTTTT
CAWGHGLANEKLFF
>TRBJ2-7|once|TRBV5-1|TRBD1
TGCGCCAGCAGCTTCGGACAGGGCTCCTACGAGCAGTACTTC
CASSFGQGSYEQYF
>TRBJ2-7|NA|TRBV11-2|NA
TGTGCCAGCAGATCGGGGTGGCCCTACGGGGAGCAGTACTTC
CASRSGWPYGEQYF
>TRBJ2-6|NA|TRBV15|NA
TGTGCCACCAGCAGAGATCTGACAACTGGGGCCAACGTCCTGACTTTC
CATSRDLTTGANVLTF
>TRBJ2-7|NA|TRBV28|NA
TGTGCCAGCAGTTTCCGCAGGGACTACGAGCAGTACTTC
CASSFRRDYEQYF
>TRBJ1-5|NA|TRBV6-2/TRBV6-3|NA
TGTGCCAGCAGTTATACGGGTTATCAGCCCCAGCATTTT
CASSYTGYQPQHF
>TRBJ2-2|NA|TRBV5-4|NA
TGTGCCAGCAGCTTCTCCGACAGGAACACCGGGGAGCTGTTTTTT
CASSFSDRNTGELFF
>TRBJ2-2|NA|TRBV7-8|NA
TGTGCCAGCAGCTACAGGGTTGTAAGGAACACCGGGGAGCTGTTTTTT
CASSYRVVRNTGELFF
>TRBJ2-7|NA|TRBV3-1/TRBV3-2|NA
TGTGCCAGCACCCAGGGGGGTTCCGCTCTCTACGAGCAGTACTTC
CASTQGGSALYEQYF
>TRBJ2-1|once|TRBV5-1|NA
TGCGCCAGCAGCTCTGGAGGGGGCCTAACCCCCCTGGAGCAGTTCTTC
CASSSGGGLTPLEQFF
>TRBJ2-7|few|TRBV9|NA
TGTGCCAGCAGCGTAGGTCTCCTCTCCTACGAGCAGTACTTC
CASSVGLLSYEQYF
>TRBJ2-2|NA|TRBV28|NA
TGTGCCAGCAGTCCTCCAGGGTCAGCCGGGGAGCTGTTTTTT
CASSPPGSAGELFF
>TRBJ2-7|NA|TRBV11-2|NA
TGTGCCAGCAGCAAAAGCGTCACGTCCTACGAGCAGTACTTC
CASSKSVTSYEQYF
>TRBJ2-1|NA|TRBV9|NA
TGTGCCAGCAGCTCCCGGCGGGCGAACTACAATGAGCAGTTCTTC
CASSSRRANYNEQFF
>TRBJ1-5|NA|TRBV10-3|NA
TGTGCCATCAGTGGGGGCACGAATCAGCCCCAGCATTTT
CAISGGTNQPQHF
>TRBJ1-1|NA|TRBV10-2|TRBD1
TGCGCCAGCAGTTTCGGGACAGGGAACACTGAAGCTTTCTTT
CASSFGTGNTEAFF
>TRBJ1-2|NA|TRBV19|TRBD1
TGTGCCAGTAGCCTTGGACAGGGGGCCTCCAGTGGCTACACCTTC
CASSLGQGASSGYTF
>TRBJ2-7|NA|TRBV7-2|NA
TGTGCCAGCAGGGTCCGTAGCGGAAACTCCGGGGACGAGCAGTACTTC
CASRVRSGNSGDEQYF
>TRBJ1-2|NA|TRBV5-1|NA
TGCGCCAGCAGTCAAACAGGGTGGGGCCGTCGGGGTTACACCTTC
CASSQTGWGRRGYTF
>TRBJ2-1|once|TRBV4-1|TRBD2
TGCGCCAGCAGCCAACTTGTAGCGGGAGGGCCGGAAAATGAGCAGTTCTTC
CASSQLVAGGPENEQFF
>TRBJ1-1|NA|TRBV6-2/TRBV6-3|NA
TGTGCCAGCAGCCCCACCTTTCTTTTCGGTGCTTTCTTT
CASSPTFLFGAFF
>TRBJ2-7|NA|TRBV3-1/TRBV3-2|NA
TGTGCCAGCAGCCAATACCGGACCAGTATTCGGGGTCGACTATTCTACGAGCAGTACTTC
CASSQYRTSIRGRLFYEQYF